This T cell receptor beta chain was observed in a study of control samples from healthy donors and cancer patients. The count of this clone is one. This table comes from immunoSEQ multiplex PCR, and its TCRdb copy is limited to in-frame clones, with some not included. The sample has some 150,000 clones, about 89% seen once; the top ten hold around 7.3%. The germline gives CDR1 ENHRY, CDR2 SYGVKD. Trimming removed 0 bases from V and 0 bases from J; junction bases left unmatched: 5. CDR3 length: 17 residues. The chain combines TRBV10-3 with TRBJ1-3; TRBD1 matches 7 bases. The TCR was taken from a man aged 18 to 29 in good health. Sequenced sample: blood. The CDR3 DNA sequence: TGTGCCATCAGTGAGTCGGGACAGAGCTACTCTGGAAACACCATATATTTT. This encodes CAISESGQSYSGNTIYF.